The next 6 T cell receptor beta chains were all read from a single sample in a study of blood T cells in healthy people across ages. It was with a sample-barcoded 5' primer and a J-beta primer mix that a second PCR of roughly 7 to 12 cycles was run. TCRdb used MiXCR to reprocess the 5' RACE reads, holding one entry per CDR3 protein. This sample carries 720,000 or so distinct CDR3 sequences, over 40% of them seen once, and the ten largest clones take 25% to 35%. The specimen was blood. All receptors derive from a man older than 75 in good health.

This clonotype was seen ten or more times. The chain couples TRBV20-1 to TRBJ2-7; D is perhaps TRBD1 (5 bases). V dropped 3 bases and J dropped 3 bases, with 12 bases sitting between them. Germline lookup yields CDR1 DFQATT and CDR2 SNEGSKA (reference sequence). The CDR3 is 13 amino acids. This CDR3 reads CSARVQGSYEQYF. For the CDR3, the DNA is TGCAGTGCTAGGGTTCAGGGAAGCTACGAGCAGTACTTC.

The chain combines TRBV6-5 with TRBJ2-3; TRBD2 aligns across 7 bases. Trimming removed 5 bases from V and 4 bases from J; junction bases left unmatched: 6. This CDR3 comprises 14 residues. Germline V lookup: CDR1 MNHEY, CDR2 SVGAGI. The CDR3, as DNA: TGTGCCAGCAGTCCTGGACTAGAGGCAGATACGCAGTATTTT. Its protein product is CASSPGLEADTQYF.

Here the CDR3 reads CASSYKAGDETQYF. The CDR3 nucleotides are TGTGCCAGCAGTTACAAGGCGGGAGATGAGACGCAGTATTTT. The chain combines TRBV6-5 with TRBJ2-3, with 7 bases identical to TRBD2. The CDR3 runs to 14 residues. Germline CDR1 is MNHEY and CDR2 is SVGAGI. The V and J ends lost 2 bases and 9 bases, in that order; junction bases with no gene match: 8.

CDR3 DNA: TGCGCCAGCAGCAGGGGACTAGCGATGACAGATACGCAGTATTTT. It specifies CASSRGLAMTDTQYF. The chain combines TRBV5-1 with TRBJ2-3; 10 bases are a match to TRBD2. V gave up 4 bases and J gave up 3 bases; unmatched junction bases: 5. CDR1 SGHRS and CDR2 YFSETQ come from the germline V gene. The CDR3 has 15 residues.

The V call is TRBV4-1, the J call TRBJ2-3; the D gene is possibly TRBD2 (5 bases). This CDR3 has 17 residues. V was clipped by 8 bases and J by 0 bases, with 21 bases between them. The germline gives CDR1 MGHRA, CDR2 YSYEKL. The CDR3 nucleotides read TGCGCCAGCGGCCCGCTTCACTTCAGGACTAGCACAGATACGCAGTATTTT. It encodes CASGPLHFRTSTDTQYF.

Many counts were recorded for this clonotype. The chain combines TRBV20-1 with TRBJ2-4; D is perhaps TRBD1 (5 bases). Germline CDR1 DFQATT, CDR2 SNEGSKA (reference sequence). V lost 0 bases and J lost 2, with 14 bases in between. This CDR3 comprises 16 residues. As DNA, the CDR3 is TGCAGTGCTAGAGATCGCCCAGGGCAGACCAAAAACATTCAGTACTTC. This gives the protein CSARDRPGQTKNIQYF.